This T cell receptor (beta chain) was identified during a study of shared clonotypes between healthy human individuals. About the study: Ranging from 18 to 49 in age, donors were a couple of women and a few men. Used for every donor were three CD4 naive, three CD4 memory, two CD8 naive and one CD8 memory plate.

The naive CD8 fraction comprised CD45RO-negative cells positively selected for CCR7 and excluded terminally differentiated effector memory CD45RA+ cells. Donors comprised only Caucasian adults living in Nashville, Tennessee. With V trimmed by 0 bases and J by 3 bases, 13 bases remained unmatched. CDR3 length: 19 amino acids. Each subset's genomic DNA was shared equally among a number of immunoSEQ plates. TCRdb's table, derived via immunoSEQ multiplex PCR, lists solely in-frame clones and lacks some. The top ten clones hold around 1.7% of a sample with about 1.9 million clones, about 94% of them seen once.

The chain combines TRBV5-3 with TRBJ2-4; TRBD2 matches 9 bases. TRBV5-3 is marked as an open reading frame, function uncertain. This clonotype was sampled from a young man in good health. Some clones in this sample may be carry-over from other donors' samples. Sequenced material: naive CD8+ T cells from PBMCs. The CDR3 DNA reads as TGTGCCAGAAGCTTGGGGAACAACTTAGCGGGAGTGGACAAAAACATTCAGTACTTC. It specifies CARSLGNNLAGVDKNIQYF.